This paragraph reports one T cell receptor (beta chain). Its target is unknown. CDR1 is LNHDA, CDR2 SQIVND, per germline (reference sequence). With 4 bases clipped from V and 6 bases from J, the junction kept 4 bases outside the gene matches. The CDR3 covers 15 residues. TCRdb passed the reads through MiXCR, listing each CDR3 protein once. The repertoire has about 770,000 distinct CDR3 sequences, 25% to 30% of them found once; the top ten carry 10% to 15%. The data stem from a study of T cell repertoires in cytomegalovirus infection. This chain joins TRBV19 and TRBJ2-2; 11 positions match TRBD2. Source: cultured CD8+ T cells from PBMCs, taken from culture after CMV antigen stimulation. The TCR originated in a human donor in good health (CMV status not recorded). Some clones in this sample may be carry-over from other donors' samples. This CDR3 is CASSTPGLAAGELFF. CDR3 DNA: TGTGCCAGTAGTACCCCGGGACTAGCGGCCGGGGAGCTGTTTTTT.